The T cell receptor (beta chain) described here comes from a study of CD8+ T cells in alopecia areata. The authors extracted RNA and reverse transcribed it into cDNA as the sequencing template. Profiled with immunoSEQ multiplex PCR; TCRdb holds only in-frame clones, not every one. This sample carries more than 130,000 clones, roughly four fifths of them seen once, and the ten largest clones take around 25%. Treatment of the sample: oral pan-JAK inhibitor, 5-10 mg twice daily. The ends were cut back, 4 bases at V and 0 bases at J, with 17 bases in the middle. Germline CDR1 and CDR2: SGHVS and FQNEAQ. This CDR3 spans 17 amino acids.

This TCR was sampled from a human donor with alopecia areata. This chain uses TRBV7-8 with TRBJ2-3; TRBD2 is a possible D gene (5 bases). Sequences were derived from CD8+ T cells sorted from blood, sampled at week 4, from a patient treated with tofacitinib. The CDR3 protein is CASSSPRTEPSTDTQYF. CDR3 in DNA: TGTGCCAGCAGCTCTCCACGGACTGAACCTAGCACAGATACGCAGTATTTT.